This T cell receptor (beta chain) appears in the sequencing data of a study of identical twins. V was cut by 3 bases and J by 3 bases, with 13 bases left in between. The V gene's germline CDR1 is SGHTA and CDR2 FQGNSA. This CDR3 comprises 15 residues. The table lists this clonotype with many counts. Its specificity is unknown. TCRdb called the 5' RACE reads again in MiXCR, with one record for every CDR3 protein. The sample carries 700,000 to 950,000 distinct CDR3 sequences, roughly an eighth recorded once. Broader study findings: A cross-sectional statistical analysis, not follow-up of the same donors, supported the conclusions. High-abundance cord blood beta clonotypes had fewer insertions; memory repertoires showed none.

The same specimen was also included in a second study, on yellow fever vaccine responses in identical twins.

This sequence joins TRBV7-2 and TRBJ2-3; D may be TRBD2 (6 bases). The clonotype was recovered from a woman aged 18-35 years in good health. The specimen was PBMCs. The CDR3 loop reads CASSFRAAGTDTQYF. In nucleotides, the CDR3 is TGTGCCAGCAGCTTTCGAGCGGCGGGGACAGATACGCAGTATTTT.